This T cell receptor beta chain was retrieved from a study of cytomegalovirus exposure and HLA in healthy donors (dated by TCRdb to about 2017). Context from the whole study: According to an earlier analysis of a few hundred of the donors, about 180 million T cells yielded approximately 120 million unique TCR beta sequences and 250 to 350 Gb of sequence data. Four or five DR-DQ haplotypes were treated as single units for association and clustering because of strong linkage in the cohort. Among around 400 genotyped donors of the cohort, an average of 235,054 unique TCR beta nucleotide sequences were sequenced per donor, 15% to 20% of them non-productive. Class I and class II HLA loci were covered by the typing at four-digit resolution. In an earlier analysis of roughly 600 of the donors, high-throughput TCR beta sequencing was used to judge whether each TCR beta V gene segment behaved as functional or pseudogenic. The number of typed donors differed by locus: about 620-630 for A, B, C, DRB1 and DQB1; 500 to 550 for DQA1; over 600 for DPA1; and some 430 for DPB1. In a later analysis, previously published TCR beta repertoires from several hundred donors were re-analyzed and high-resolution HLA genotyping was added so that TCR occurrence patterns could be studied. The genetic ancestry cluster associated with self-reported Caucasian donors included roughly four fifths of the roughly 400 genotyped donors. An early release covering 500 to 750 HLA-typed donors comprised around 300 gigabases of sequencing data and approximately 85 million unique TCR sequences. Every repertoire in the discovery cohort had been generated on one and the same sequencing platform. To predict cytomegalovirus infection status, the study brought together high-throughput TCR immunosequencing, statistical association of individual TCRs with disease status, and machine learning. The study profiled the T cell repertoires of more than 500 subjects by immunosequencing and related them to cytomegalovirus serostatus. Besides the first cohort of about 730 subjects, a separate validation cohort made up of roughly 120 different subjects was used. Rather than drawing on any new phenotypic data, the later analysis identified candidate immune exposures from TCR beta sequences and the way those sequences occurred across donors. A later genetic analysis used genome-wide SNP genotypes for 398 of the 666 donors, treating that subset as a discovery cohort. Donor age, sex, ethnicity and CMV serostatus were collected together with the repertoire data. The study was designed to test whether signatures of past pathogen exposure could be identified by cataloging public T cell receptors.

Library generation was performed with the immunoSEQ multiplex PCR assay. The multiplex PCR relied on a mix of 60 forward primers for TCR Vbeta segments and 13 reverse primers for TCR Jbeta segments. The CDR3 region of rearranged TCR beta genes was amplified from genomic DNA by a multiplex PCR assay. Amplified TCR beta libraries were sequenced as 87-base-pair reads on the Illumina HiSeq System. As for the original processing: A later analysis tallied around 82 million unique TCR beta chains across the 700 or so repertoires, and approximately 9.9 million of those chains were shared by two or more donors. A nearest-neighbor algorithm error-corrected the raw reads and collapsed the reads into unique sequences, merging closely related sequences to remove PCR and sequencing errors. V, D and J gene segments were assigned by aligning CDR3 sequences to IMGT reference sequences. For a sequence to be retained, a match of at least six nucleotides to both a V gene segment and a J gene segment was required. A rearrangement was called productive if the CDR3 had no stop codons and remained in frame with V and J, and every other rearrangement was called non-productive. CDR3 was defined by IMGT convention, running from the second conserved V-encoded cysteine to the conserved J-encoded phenylalanine. The earlier analysis of a few hundred of the donors excluded sequences that lacked an unambiguous match to a single V gene segment. An earlier analysis of 587 of the donors classified V segments as functional when productive rearrangements were above 56.7% and as segregating when the standard deviation between donors was above 5%. A statistical classification framework was built to diagnose cytomegalovirus status from the catalog of TCR beta chain sequences. In a later analysis, V and J genes were assigned by comparing TCR nucleotide sequences against IMGT/GENE-DB human TR gene sequences. The TCRdist pipeline was used in a later analysis to assign CDR3 sequences and most-parsimonious VDJ recombination scenarios. In a later analysis, each TCR beta chain was defined by its CDR3 amino acid sequence together with its V-gene family, and reads lacking a unique V-gene family were excluded. In a later analysis, fewer than 650 highly shared, low-generation-probability nucleotide sequences were removed to address suspected cross-contamination and a sequencing artifact. In a later analysis, a clonal expansion index was calculated for each public chain from normalized within-repertoire ranks of inferred template counts. Generation probabilities in a later analysis came from a VDJ recombination model fitted to out-of-frame rearrangements, and those results were checked against IGoR. In a later analysis, hypergeometric tests were used to score TCR-TCR, TCR-HLA and TCR-CMV co-occurrence, with a repertoire-size bias correction applied to TCR pairs. To estimate false discovery rates, a later analysis permuted the HLA or CMV assignments 20 times. In a later analysis, co-occurring TCRs were grouped using DBSCAN, and TCRdist sequence similarity was added for clustering within HLA-allele-positive subsets. Repertoires with fewer than 30,000 or more than 120,000 public chains were left out of co-occurrence clustering, as were about 5 repertoires with anomalous nucleotide sharing. The table comes from immuneACCESS by way of TCRdb, which keeps in-frame sequences with V and J called. Part of the clones is missing from these tables; in studies checked, under half for an unresolved V gene and the rest for unknown reasons. The DNA was the basis for D and trimming; V, J and clone size are from that table. The sample has about 180,000 clones on record, less than 80% of them singletons. The biggest ten clones account for around 1.5% of the sample.

With regard to this clone: Its antigen remains undetermined. Within one base of it there is no much larger clone, and no base qualities were kept.

The research as a whole found: Several of the top co-occurrence clusters appeared to be linked to parvovirus B19, influenza, CMV and Epstein-Barr virus, according to a later analysis. A cluster of highly shared sequence variants was judged likely to be a technical artifact of the sequencing pipeline. A later analysis found that HLA-associated TCR beta chains were more clonally expanded and had lower generation probabilities than equally common non-associated chains. In an earlier analysis of fewer than 700 of the donors, most TCR beta V segments appeared in productive rearrangements about 87% or about 30% of the time, broadly matching IMGT annotations. In a later analysis, TCR association rates were found to vary across HLA loci, with the most associated TCRs seen for DRB1 alleles and the fewest for HLA-C alleles. In vitro tests confirmed that a few of the cytomegalovirus-associated TCR beta chains recognize cytomegalovirus antigens. At a false discovery rate of 0.05, a later analysis linked 16,951 TCR beta sequences to specific HLA alleles. Because some donors lacked HLA typing at each locus, the association tests relied only on the typed subset. In a later analysis, most CMV-associated TCR beta chains were found to appear HLA-restricted, with HLA associations seemingly driven largely by CMV exposure. The presence/absence analyses assumed that sequencing depth was roughly uniform across donors, and that assumption may not be true. Because counts were too low, around 18 rarely observed V segments, including chromosome 9 orphons, were left out of the earlier analysis of 500 to 650 of the donors. Immune exposure information for the cohort was limited to CMV serostatus. An association between a missense DCLRE1C variant and V-gene and J-gene trimming of TCR beta chains was found in a later genetic analysis and replicated in an independent cohort. The classifier was reported to diagnose cytomegalovirus status with high specificity and sensitivity in both the original cohort and the validation cohort. A total of around 150 TCR beta chains were listed by the study as associated with cytomegalovirus. Correlated functional status among segregating V segments might be attributable to linkage disequilibrium, but an unknown experimental factor could not be ruled out. The authors suggested that the approach could potentially be generalized to other disease states and immunological phenotypes. A further reported finding was that TCR beta sequences accurately predicted the HLA-A and HLA-B alleles for most subjects in the first cohort. Some IMGT-functional V segments, including TRBV6-2 and TRBV6-3, could not be distinguished by the 87-base-pair reads and were therefore excluded. When HLA alleles, especially DR and DQ, strongly co-occurred, attributing TCR associations to individual alleles was difficult. In this cohort, only TCR beta chains were sequenced, and detectable features were limited by the absence of alpha or paired-chain data. Across donors, most TCR sequences were observed very rarely, whereas some public TCRs were present in many individuals. According to a later genetic analysis, donors in an Asian-associated ancestry cluster had fewer N-insertions in productive TCRs than the approximately 700-donor mean.

The CDR3 contains 14 residues, cysteine and phenylalanine counted. The only DNA kept is the CDR3, 42 bases in frame from the first base. The V and J ends are trimmed by 1 base and 5 bases, leaving 12 bases between them. Per the germline V gene, LGHNA is the CDR1 and YNFKEQ is the CDR2. The cohort consisted of approximately 690 healthy bone marrow donors. All cohort members were sampled while nominally healthy, although unrecorded immune exposures were likely present. The donor tested CMV seronegative, placing the donor among the 350 to 400 seronegative members of the cohort. A peripheral blood sample was provided by each donor, and peripheral blood mononuclear cells were used for TCR beta sequencing. The Qiagen DNeasy Blood Extraction Kit was used to extract genomic DNA from the blood cell samples.

The origin of this receptor is a young man in good health and CMV-seronegative. Recombination connected TRBV4-2 to TRBJ2-7; the D gene remains uncertain. Source material: PBMCs. The CDR3 protein is CASSQAGAIDEQYF. Read as DNA, the sequence is TGTGCCAGCAGCCAAGCAGGTGCAATTGACGAGCAGTACTTC.